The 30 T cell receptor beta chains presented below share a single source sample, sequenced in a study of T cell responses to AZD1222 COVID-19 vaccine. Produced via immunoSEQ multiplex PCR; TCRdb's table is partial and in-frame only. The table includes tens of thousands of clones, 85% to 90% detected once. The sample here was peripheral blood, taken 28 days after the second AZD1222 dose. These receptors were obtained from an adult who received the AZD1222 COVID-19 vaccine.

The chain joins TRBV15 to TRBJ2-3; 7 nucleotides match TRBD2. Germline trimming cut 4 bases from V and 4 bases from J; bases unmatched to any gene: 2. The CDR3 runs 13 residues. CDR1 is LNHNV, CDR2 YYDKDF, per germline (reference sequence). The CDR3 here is CATSNRGADTQYF. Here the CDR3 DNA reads TGTGCCACCAGCAATCGGGGGGCAGATACGCAGTATTTT.

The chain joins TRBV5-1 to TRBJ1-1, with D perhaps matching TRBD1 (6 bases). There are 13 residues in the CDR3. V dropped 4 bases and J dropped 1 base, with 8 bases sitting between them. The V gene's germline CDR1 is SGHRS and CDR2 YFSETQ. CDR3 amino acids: CASSPTGNTEAFF. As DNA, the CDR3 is TGCGCCAGCAGCCCGACAGGGAACACTGAAGCTTTCTTT.

CDR3 region: CASSPPRDSLNSPLHF. CDR3 bases: TGTGCCAGCTCACCACCCCGGGACAGCCTGAATTCACCCCTCCACTTT. The chain recombines TRBV18 with TRBJ1-6, with 7 bases that match TRBD1. The CDR3 runs 16 residues. Per the germline V gene, CDR1 is KGHSH and CDR2 is LQKENI. J gave up 7 bases and V 0 bases, and 6 bases lay outside the gene matches.

CDR3 DNA sequence: TGTGCCAGCAGCAAACCGCGTCACCCCCACGATGAGCAGTTCTTC. Protein product: CASSKPRHPHDEQFF. The V gene is TRBV21-1, the J gene TRBJ2-1; no DNA check was done on the table's D call, TRBD2. TRBV21-1 is termed a pseudogene. This CDR3 is built from 15 residues.

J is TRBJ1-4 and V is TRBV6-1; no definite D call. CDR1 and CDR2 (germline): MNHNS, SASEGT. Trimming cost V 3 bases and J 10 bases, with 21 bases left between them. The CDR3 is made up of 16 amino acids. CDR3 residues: CASSEQTGRGGGKLFF. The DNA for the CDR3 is TGTGCCAGCAGTGAGCAAACGGGGAGAGGTGGTGGAAAACTGTTTTTT.

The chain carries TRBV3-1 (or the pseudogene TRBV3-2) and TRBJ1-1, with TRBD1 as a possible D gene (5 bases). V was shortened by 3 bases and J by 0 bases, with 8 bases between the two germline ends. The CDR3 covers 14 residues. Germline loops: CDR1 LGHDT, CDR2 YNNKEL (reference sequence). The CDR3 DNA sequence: TGTGCCAGCAGCCACAGGGTTTTGAACACTGAAGCTTTCTTT. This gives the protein CASSHRVLNTEAFF.

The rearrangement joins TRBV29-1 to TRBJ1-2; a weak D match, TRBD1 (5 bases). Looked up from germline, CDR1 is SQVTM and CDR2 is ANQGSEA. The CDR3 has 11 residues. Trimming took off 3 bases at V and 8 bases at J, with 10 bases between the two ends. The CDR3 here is CSVDSGDGYTF. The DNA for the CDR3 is TGCAGCGTTGATTCGGGGGACGGCTACACCTTC.

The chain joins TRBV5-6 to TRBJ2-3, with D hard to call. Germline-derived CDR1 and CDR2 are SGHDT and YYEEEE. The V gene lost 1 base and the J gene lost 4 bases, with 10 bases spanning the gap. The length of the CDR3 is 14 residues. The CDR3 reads CASSLPPMSDTQYF. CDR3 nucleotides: TGTGCCAGCAGCTTGCCCCCTATGTCAGATACGCAGTATTTT.

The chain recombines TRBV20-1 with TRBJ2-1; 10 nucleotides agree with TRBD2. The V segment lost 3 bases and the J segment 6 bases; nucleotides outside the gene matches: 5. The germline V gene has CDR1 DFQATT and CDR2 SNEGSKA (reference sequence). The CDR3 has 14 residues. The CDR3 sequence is CSASGSSGGNEQFF. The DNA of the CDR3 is TGCAGTGCTAGTGGTTCTAGCGGGGGCAATGAGCAGTTCTTC.

The CDR3 spells CASSLLGQDSYEQYF. As DNA, the CDR3 is TGTGCCAGCAGTTTATTAGGGCAGGACTCCTACGAGCAGTACTTC. This sequence joins TRBV27 and TRBJ2-7; D gene unclear. The CDR3 contains 15 residues. The V end was cut by 1 base, the J end by 0 bases, with 10 bases between. From germline, CDR1 is MNHEY and CDR2 SMNVEV (reference sequence).

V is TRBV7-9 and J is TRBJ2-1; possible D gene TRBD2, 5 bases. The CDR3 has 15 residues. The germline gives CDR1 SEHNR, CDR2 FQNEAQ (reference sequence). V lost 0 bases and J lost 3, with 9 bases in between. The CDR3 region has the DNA TGTGCCAGCAGCTTAGCCGGAGGACTCTACAATGAGCAGTTCTTC. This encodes CASSLAGGLYNEQFF.

The CDR3 nucleotides are TGTGCCAGCAGCTTAGATCGGGGTTACGAGCAGTACTTC. Protein: CASSLDRGYEQYF. The rearrangement links TRBV11-2 to TRBJ2-7, with a possible D match to TRBD2 (5 bases). From germline, CDR1 is SGHAT and CDR2 FQNNGV. This CDR3 region has 13 residues. V was shortened by 0 bases and J by 4 bases, with 7 bases between the two germline ends.

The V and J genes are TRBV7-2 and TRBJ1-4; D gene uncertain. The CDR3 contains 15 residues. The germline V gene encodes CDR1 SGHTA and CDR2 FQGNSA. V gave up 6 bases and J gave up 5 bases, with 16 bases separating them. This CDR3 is CASSKNSDTNEKLFF. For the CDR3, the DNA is TGTGCCAGCAGTAAGAACAGTGACACGAATGAAAAACTGTTTTTT. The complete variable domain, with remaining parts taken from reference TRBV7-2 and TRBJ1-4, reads GAGVSQSPSNKVTEKGKDVELRCDPISGHTALYWYRQSLGQGLEFLIYFQGNSAPDKSGLPSDRFSAERTGGSVSTLTIQRTQQEDSAVYLCASSKNSDTNEKLFFGSGTQLSVL.

CDR3 bases: TGTGCCAGCAGTTACTATGCAGGGGACCTGAACACTGAAGCTTTCTTT. It encodes CASSYYAGDLNTEAFF. The chain links TRBV6-5 to TRBJ1-1; a possible D gene is TRBD1 (6 bases). The CDR3 extends over 16 amino acids. Germline V CDR1 and CDR2: MNHEY, SVGAGI. Trimming removed 1 base at V and 0 bases at J, with 12 bases between.

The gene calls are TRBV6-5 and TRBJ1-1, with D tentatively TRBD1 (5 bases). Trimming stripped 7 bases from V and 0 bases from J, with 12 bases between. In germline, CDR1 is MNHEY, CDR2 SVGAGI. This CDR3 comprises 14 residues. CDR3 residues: CASNPGRMNTEAFF. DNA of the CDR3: TGTGCCAGCAATCCAGGGAGGATGAACACTGAAGCTTTCTTT.

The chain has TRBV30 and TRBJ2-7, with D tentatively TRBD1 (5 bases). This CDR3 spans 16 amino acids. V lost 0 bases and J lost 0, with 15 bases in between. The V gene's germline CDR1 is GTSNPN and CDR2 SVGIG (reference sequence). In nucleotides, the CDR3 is TGTGCCTGGAGTGTCGATAACAGGTTCAGCTCCTACGAGCAGTACTTC. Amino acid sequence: CAWSVDNRFSSYEQYF.

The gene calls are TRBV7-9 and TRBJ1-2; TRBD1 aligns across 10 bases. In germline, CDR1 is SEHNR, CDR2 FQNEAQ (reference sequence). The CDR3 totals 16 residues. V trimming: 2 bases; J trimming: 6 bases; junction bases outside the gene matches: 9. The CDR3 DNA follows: TGTGCCAGCAGCTTACGGGGACAGGGGCGAAGGGATGGCTACACCTTC. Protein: CASSLRGQGRRDGYTF.

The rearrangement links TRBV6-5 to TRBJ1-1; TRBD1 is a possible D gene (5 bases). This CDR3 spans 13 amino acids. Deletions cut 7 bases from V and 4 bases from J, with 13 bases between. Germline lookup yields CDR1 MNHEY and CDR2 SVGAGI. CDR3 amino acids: CASTDSTGTEAFF. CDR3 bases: TGTGCCAGCACCGACAGTACAGGCACTGAAGCTTTCTTT.

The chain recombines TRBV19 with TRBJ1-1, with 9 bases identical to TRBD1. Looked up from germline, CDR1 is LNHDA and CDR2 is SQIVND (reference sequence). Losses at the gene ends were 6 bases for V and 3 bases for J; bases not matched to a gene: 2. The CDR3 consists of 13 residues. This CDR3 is CASRDRGYTEAFF. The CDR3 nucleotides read TGTGCCAGTAGGGACAGGGGATACACTGAAGCTTTCTTT.

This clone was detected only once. CDR3: CARSSRQAPTGTLHF. The CDR3, as DNA: TGTGCCAGAAGTTCACGACAGGCACCCACCGGGACCCTCCACTTT. This chain joins TRBV5-3 and TRBJ1-6, with TRBD1 as a possible D gene (6 bases). TRBV5-3 belongs to the ORF category, with a function that is uncertain. The CDR3 sequence is 15 residues long. Trimming removed 5 bases from V and 14 bases from J, with 23 bases in between.

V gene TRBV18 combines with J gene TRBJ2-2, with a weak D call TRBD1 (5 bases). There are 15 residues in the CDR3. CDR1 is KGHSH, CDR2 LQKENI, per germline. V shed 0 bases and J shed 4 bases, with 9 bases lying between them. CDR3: CASSPPGPFTGELFF. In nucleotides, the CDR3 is TGTGCCAGCTCACCACCGGGGCCCTTCACCGGGGAGCTGTTTTTT.

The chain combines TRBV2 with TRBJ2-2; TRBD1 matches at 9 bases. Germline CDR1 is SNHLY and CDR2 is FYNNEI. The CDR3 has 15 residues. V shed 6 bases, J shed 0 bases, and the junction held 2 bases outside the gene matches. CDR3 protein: CASSRQGANTGELFF. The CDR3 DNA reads TGTGCCAGCAGCCGACAGGGGGCGAACACCGGGGAGCTGTTTTTT. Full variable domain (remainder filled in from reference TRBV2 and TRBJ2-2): EPEVTQTPSHQVTQMGQEVILRCVPISNHLYFYWYRQILGQKVEFLVSFYNNEISEKSEIFDDQFSVERPDGSNFTLKIRSTKLEDSAMYFCASSRQGANTGELFFGEGSRLTVL.

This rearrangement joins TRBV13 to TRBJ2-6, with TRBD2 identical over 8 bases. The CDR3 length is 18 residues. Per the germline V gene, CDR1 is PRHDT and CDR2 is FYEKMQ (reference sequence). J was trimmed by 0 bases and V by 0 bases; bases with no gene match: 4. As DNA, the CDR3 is TGTGCCAGCAGCTTAGGACTAGCGGTCTTCTCTGGGGCCAACGTCCTGACTTTC. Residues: CASSLGLAVFSGANVLTF.

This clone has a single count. The DNA for the CDR3 is TGTGCCAGCAGTTTGTACGGCGGGACTAGCGCTTACACAGATACGCAGTATTTT. This encodes CASSLYGGTSAYTDTQYF. V usage is TRBV27 and J usage is TRBJ2-3; TRBD2 agrees at 10 bases. Germline V CDR1 and CDR2: MNHEY, SMNVEV (reference sequence). The CDR3 runs 18 residues. The V gene end was trimmed by 3 bases and the J gene end by 2 bases; junction bases not matched to a gene: 11.

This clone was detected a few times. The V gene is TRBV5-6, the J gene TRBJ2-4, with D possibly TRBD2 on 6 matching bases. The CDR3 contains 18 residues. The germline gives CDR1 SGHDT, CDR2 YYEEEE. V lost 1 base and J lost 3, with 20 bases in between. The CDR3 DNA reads TGTGCCAGCAGCTTGTTGGAGGGTAAGGCGGTGGGCAAAAACATTCAGTACTTC. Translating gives CASSLLEGKAVGKNIQYF.

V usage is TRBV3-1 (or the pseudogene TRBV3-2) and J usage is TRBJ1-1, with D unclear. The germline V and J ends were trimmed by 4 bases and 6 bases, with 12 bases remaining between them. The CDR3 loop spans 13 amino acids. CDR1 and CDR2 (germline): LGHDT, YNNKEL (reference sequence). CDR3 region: CASSPRRMSEAFF. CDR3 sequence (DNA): TGTGCCAGCAGCCCGAGACGGATGTCTGAAGCTTTCTTT.

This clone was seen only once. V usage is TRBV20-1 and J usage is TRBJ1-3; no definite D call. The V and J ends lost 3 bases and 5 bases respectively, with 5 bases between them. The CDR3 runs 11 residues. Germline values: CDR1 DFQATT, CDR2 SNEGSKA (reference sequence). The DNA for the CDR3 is TGCAGTGCTAGTATTCGAAACACCATATATTTT. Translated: CSASIRNTIYF.

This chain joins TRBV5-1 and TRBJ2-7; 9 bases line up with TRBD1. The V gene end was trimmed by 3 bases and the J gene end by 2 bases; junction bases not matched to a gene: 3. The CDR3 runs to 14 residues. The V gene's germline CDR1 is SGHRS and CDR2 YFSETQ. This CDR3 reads CASSSGQGTYEQYF. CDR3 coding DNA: TGCGCCAGCAGCTCAGGACAGGGGACCTACGAGCAGTACTTC.

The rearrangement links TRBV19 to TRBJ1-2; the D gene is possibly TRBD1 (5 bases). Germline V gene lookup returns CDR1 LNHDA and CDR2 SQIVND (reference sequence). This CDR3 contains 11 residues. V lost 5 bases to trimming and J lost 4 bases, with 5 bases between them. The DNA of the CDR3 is TGTGCCAGTAGTGGGGGCTATGGCTACACCTTC. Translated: CASSGGYGYTF.

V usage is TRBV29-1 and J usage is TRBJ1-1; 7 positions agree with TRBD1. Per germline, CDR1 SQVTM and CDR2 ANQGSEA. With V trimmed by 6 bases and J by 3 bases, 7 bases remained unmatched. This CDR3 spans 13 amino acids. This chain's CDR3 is CSVTGFTDTEAFF. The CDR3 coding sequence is TGCAGCGTGACAGGGTTCACTGACACTGAAGCTTTCTTT.